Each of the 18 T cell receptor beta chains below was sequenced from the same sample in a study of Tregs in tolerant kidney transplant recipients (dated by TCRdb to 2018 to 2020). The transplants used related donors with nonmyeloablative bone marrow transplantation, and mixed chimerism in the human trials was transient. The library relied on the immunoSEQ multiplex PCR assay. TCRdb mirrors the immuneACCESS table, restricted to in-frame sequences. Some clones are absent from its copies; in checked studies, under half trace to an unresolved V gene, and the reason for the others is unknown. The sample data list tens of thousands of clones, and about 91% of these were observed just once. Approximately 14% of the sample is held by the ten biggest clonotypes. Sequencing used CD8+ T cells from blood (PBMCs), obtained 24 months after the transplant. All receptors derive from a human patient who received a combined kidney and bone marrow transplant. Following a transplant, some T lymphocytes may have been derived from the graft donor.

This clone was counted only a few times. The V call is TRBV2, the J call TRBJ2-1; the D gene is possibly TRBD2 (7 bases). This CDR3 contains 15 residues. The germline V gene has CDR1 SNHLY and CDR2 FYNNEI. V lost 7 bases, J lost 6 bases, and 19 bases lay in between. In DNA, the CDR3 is TGTGCCAGCACCGGAGGGGGGGCCATCGGCAATGAGCAGTTCTTC. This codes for CASTGGGAIGNEQFF.

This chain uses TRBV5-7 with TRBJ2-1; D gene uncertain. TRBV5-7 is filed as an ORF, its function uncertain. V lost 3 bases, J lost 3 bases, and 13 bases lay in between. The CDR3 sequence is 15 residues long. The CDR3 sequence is CASSSSPTHYNEQFF. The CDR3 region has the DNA TGTGCCAGCAGCTCGTCGCCGACACACTACAATGAGCAGTTCTTC.

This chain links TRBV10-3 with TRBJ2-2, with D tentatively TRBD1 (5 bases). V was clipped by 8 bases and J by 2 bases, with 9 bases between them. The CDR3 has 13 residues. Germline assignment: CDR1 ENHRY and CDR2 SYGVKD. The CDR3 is CAIGADNTGELFF. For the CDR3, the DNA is TGTGCCATCGGGGCAGATAACACCGGGGAGCTGTTTTTT.

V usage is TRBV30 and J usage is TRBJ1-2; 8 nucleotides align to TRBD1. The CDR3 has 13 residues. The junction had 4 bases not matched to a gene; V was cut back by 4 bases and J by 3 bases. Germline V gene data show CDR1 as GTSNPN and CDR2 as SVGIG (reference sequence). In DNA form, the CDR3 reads TGTGCCTGGAAAACAGGGGGGGACTATGGCTACACCTTC. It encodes CAWKTGGDYGYTF.

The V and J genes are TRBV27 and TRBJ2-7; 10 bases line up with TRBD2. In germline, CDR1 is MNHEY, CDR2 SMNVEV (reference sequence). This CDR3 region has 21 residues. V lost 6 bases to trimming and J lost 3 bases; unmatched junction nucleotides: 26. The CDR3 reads CASSLTKLTFGLGTSVYEQYF. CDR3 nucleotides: TGTGCCAGCAGCCTAACCAAATTAACCTTCGGTCTAGGGACTAGCGTCTACGAGCAGTACTTC.

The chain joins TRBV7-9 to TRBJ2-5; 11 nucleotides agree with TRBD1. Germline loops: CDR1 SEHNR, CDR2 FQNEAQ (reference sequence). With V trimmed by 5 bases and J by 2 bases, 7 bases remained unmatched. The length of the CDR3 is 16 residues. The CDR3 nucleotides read TGTGCCAGCAGCCCCCCGGGACAGGGGGGTCAAGAGACCCAGTACTTC. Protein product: CASSPPGQGGQETQYF.

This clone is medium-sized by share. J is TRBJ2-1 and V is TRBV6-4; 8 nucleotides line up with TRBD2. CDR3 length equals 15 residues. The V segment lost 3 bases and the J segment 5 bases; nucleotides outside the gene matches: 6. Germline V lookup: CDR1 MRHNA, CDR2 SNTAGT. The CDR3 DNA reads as TGTGCCAGCAGTGAGTCCAGCGGGGGAAACAATGAGCAGTTCTTC. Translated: CASSESSGGNNEQFF.

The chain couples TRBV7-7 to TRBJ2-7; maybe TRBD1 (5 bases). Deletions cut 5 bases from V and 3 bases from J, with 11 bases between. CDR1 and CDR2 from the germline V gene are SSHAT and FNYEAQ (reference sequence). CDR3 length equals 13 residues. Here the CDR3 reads CASSRGHGYEQYF. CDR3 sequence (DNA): TGTGCCAGCAGCCGCGGACACGGCTACGAGCAGTACTTC.

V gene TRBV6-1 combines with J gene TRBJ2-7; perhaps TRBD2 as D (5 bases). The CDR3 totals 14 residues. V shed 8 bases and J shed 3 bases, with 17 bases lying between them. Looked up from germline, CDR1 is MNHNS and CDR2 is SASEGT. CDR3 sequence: CASGPGRRDYEQYF. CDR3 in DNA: TGTGCCAGCGGGCCAGGCAGACGGGACTACGAGCAGTACTTC.

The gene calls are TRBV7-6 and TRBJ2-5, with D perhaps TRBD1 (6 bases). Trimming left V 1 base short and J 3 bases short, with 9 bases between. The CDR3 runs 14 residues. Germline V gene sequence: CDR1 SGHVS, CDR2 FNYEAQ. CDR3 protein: CASSLVGGEETQYF. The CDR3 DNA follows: TGTGCCAGCAGCTTAGTTGGGGGCGAAGAGACCCAGTACTTC.

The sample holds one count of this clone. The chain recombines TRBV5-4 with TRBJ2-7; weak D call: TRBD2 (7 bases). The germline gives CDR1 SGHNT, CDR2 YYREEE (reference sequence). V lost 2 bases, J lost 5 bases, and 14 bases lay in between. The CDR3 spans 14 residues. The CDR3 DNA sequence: TGTGCCAGCAGCTTAGGGGCGGGGGCCAACGAGCAGTACTTC. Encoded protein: CASSLGAGANEQYF.

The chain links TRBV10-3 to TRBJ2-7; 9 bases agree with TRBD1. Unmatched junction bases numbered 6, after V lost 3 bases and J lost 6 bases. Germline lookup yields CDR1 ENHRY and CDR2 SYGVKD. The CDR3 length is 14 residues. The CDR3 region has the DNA TGTGCCATCAGTGATGAACAGGGGGCTAGCGAGCAGTACTTC. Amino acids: CAISDEQGASEQYF.

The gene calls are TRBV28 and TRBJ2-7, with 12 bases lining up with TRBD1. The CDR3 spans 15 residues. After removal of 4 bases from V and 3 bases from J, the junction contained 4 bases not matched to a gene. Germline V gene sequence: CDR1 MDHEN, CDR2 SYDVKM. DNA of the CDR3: TGTGCCAGCAGTTACCGGGACAGGGGGCTCTACGAGCAGTACTTC. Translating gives CASSYRDRGLYEQYF.

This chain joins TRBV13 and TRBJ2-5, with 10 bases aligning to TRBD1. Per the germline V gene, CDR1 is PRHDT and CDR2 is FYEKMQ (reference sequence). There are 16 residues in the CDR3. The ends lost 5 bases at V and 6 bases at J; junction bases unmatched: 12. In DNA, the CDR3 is TGTGCCAGCAGCCTCGGGACAGGGGTTAACCAGCAGACCCAGTACTTC. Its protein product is CASSLGTGVNQQTQYF.

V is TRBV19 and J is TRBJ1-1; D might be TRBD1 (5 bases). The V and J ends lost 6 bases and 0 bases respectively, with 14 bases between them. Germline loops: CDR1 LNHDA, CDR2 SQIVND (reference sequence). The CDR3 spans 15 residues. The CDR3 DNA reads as TGTGCCAGTAGCAAGGCGGGGGGAATGAACACTGAAGCTTTCTTT. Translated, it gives CASSKAGGMNTEAFF.

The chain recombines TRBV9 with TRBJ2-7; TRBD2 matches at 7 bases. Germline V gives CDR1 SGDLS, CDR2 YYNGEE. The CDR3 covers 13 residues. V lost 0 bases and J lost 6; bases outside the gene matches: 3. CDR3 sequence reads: CASSVGAGVEQYF. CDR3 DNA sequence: TGTGCCAGCAGCGTAGGGGCGGGGGTCGAGCAGTACTTC.

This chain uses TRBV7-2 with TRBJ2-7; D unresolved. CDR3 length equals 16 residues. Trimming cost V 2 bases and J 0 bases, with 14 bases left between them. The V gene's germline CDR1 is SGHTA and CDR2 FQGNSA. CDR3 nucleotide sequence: TGTGCCAGCAGCTTACCGCAGGCTTTGACCTCCTACGAGCAGTACTTC. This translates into CASSLPQALTSYEQYF.

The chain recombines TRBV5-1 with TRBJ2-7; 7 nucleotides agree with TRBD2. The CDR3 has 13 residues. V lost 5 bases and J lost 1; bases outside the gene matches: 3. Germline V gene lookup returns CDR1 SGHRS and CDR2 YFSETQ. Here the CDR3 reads CASRTSASYEQYF. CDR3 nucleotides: TGCGCCAGCAGAACTAGCGCTTCCTACGAGCAGTACTTC.